This T cell receptor (beta chain) emerged from a study of identical twins. A single record per CDR3 protein comes from TCRdb applying MiXCR to the 5' RACE reads. The data show hundreds of thousands of distinct CDR3 sequences, 10% to 15% seen once. The study, taken as a whole, reports: Insertions were fewer in abundant cord blood beta clonotypes, whereas memory repertoires showed none of this pattern. An excess of low generation probability was shown by twin-shared out-of-frame alpha sequences.

This clonotype has a handful of counts. What it binds is not known. V was pared by 9 bases and J by 0 bases, with 11 bases between. Germline-derived CDR1 and CDR2 are MNHNY and SVGAGI (reference sequence). CDR3 length equals 13 residues. These data are also associated with another study on yellow fever vaccine responses in identical twins.

The sequencing sample was made of PBMCs. This rearrangement joins TRBV6-6 to TRBJ1-1; D gene unclear. The source of this sequence is a woman aged 18 to 35 in good health. This CDR3 reads CASLNGVNTEAFF. Written as DNA, the CDR3 is TGTGCCAGTCTCAACGGGGTGAACACTGAAGCTTTCTTT.